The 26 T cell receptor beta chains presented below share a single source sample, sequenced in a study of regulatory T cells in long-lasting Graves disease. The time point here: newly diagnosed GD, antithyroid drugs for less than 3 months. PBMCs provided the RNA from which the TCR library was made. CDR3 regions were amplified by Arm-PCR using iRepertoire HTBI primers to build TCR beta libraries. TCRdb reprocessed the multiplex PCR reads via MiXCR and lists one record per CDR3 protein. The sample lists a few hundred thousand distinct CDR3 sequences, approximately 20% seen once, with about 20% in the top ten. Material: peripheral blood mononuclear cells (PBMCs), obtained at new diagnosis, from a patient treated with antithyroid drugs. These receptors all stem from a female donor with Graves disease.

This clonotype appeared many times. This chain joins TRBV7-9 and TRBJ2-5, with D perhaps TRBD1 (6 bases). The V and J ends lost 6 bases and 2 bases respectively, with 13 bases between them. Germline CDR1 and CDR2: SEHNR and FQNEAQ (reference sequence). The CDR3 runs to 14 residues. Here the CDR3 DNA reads TGTGCCAGCAGACCGGGACACCGGCAAGAGACCCAGTACTTC. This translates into CASRPGHRQETQYF.

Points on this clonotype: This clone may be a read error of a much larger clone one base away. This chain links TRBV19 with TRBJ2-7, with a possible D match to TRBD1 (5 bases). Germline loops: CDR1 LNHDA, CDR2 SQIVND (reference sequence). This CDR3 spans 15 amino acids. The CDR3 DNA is TGTGTCAGTAGTTCCCCAGGGTTAGAATCCTACGAGCAGTACTTC. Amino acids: CVSSSPGLESYEQYF.

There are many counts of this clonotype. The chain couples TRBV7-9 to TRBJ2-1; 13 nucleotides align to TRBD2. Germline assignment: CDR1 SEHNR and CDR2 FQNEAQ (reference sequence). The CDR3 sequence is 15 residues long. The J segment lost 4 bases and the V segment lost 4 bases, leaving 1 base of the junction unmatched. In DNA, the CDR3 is TGTGCCAGCAGCTCGGGACTAGCGGGGTACAATGAGCAGTTCTTC. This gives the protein CASSSGLAGYNEQFF.

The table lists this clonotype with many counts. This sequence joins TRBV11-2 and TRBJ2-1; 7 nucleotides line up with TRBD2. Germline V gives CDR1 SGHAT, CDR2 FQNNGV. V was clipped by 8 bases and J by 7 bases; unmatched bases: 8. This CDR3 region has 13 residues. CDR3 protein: CASLGGGVNEQFF. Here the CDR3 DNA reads TGTGCCAGCTTAGGCGGGGGAGTGAATGAGCAGTTCTTC. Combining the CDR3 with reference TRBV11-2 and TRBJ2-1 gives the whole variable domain EAGVAQSPRYKIIEKRQSVAFWCNPISGHATLYWYQQILGQGPKLLIQFQNNGVVDDSQLPKDRFSAERLKGVDSTLKIQPAKLEDSAVYLCASLGGGVNEQFFGPGTRLTVL.

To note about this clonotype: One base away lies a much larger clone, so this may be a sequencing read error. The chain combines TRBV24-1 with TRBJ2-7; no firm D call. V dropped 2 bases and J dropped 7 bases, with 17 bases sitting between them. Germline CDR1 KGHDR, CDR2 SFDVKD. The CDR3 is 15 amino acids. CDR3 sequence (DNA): TGTGCCACCAGTGATTGGACGGTCTCCTACAATGAGCAGTACTTC. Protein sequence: CATSDWTVSYNEQYF.

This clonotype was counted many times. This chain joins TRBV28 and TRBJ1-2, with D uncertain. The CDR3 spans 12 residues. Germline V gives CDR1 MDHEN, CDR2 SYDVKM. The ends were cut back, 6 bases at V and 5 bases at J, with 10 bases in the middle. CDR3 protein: CASSPDSYGYTF. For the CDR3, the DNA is TGTGCCAGCAGCCCGGACTCATATGGCTACACCTTC.

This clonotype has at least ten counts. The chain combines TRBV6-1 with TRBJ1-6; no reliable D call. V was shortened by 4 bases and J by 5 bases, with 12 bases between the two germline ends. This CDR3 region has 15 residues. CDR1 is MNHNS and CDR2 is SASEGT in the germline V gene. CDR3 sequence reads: CASSAIPADNSPLHF. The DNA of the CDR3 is TGTGCCAGCAGTGCCATACCCGCGGATAATTCACCCCTCCACTTT.

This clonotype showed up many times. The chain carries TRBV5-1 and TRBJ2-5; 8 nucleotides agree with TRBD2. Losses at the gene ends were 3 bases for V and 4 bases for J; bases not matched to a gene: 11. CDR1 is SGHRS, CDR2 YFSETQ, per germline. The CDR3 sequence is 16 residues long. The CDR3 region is CASSYALSGAGETQYF. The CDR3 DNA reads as TGCGCCAGCAGCTATGCCCTTAGCGGGGCGGGAGAGACCCAGTACTTC.

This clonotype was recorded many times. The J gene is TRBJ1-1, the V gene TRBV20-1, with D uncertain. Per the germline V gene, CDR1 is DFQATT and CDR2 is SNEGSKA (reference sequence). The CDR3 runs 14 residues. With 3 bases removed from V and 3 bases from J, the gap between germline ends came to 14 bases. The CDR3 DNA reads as TGCAGTGCTAGTAATGGGAGATGGCACACTGAAGCTTTCTTT. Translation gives CSASNGRWHTEAFF.

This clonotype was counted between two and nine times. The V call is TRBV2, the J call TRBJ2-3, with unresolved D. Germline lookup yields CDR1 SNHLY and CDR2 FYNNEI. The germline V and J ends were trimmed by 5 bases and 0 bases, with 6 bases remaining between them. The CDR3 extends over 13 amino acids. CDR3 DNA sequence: TGTGCCAGCAGTAAGGACAGCACAGATACGCAGTATTTT. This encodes CASSKDSTDTQYF.

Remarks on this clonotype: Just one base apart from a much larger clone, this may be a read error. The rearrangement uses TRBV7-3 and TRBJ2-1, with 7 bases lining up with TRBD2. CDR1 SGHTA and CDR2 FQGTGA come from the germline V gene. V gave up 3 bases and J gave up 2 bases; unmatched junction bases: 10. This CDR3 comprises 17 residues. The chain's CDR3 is CASSLPGLILPYNEQFF. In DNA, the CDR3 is TGTGCCAGCAGCTTGCCGGGACTAATACTTCCCTACAATGAGCAGTTCTTC.

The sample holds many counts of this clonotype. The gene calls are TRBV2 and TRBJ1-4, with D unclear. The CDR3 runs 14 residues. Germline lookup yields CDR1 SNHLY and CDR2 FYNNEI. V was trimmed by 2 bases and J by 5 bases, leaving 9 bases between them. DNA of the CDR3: TGTGCCAGCAGTGAAATTTCTGAAAATGAAAAACTGTTTTTT. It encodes CASSEISENEKLFF.

The CDR3: CASSSREGLDTQYF. The CDR3 DNA reads as TGTGCCAGCAGCTCGCGGGAGGGCCTGGATACGCAGTATTTT. The V call is TRBV7-2, the J call TRBJ2-3; 9 bases fit TRBD2. V lost 4 bases and J lost 6; bases outside the gene matches: 5. The CDR3 has 14 residues. CDR1 and CDR2 (germline): SGHTA, FQGNSA.

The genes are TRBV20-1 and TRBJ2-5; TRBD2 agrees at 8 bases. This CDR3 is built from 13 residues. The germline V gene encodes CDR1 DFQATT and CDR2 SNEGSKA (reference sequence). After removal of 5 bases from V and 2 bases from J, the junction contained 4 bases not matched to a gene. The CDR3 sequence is CSALGTRQETQYF. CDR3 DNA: TGCAGTGCTCTCGGGACTAGACAAGAGACCCAGTACTTC.

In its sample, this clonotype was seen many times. Here the CDR3 reads CASSYRLAGGSSSYNEQFF. CDR3 nucleotides: TGTGCCAGCAGTTACAGGCTAGCGGGAGGTAGTAGCTCCTACAATGAGCAGTTCTTC. The J gene is TRBJ2-1, the V gene TRBV6-5, with 11 bases lining up with TRBD2. The CDR3 is 19 amino acids. Germline CDR1 is MNHEY and CDR2 is SVGAGI. V lost 2 bases, J lost 0 bases, and 9 bases stayed unmatched.

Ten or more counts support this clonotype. This CDR3 reads CASSLTGTTEAFF. The CDR3 nucleotides read TGTGCCAGCAGCCTGACAGGCACCACTGAAGCTTTCTTT. The V gene is TRBV7-6, the J gene TRBJ1-1, with D perhaps matching TRBD1 (6 bases). Germline loops: CDR1 SGHVS, CDR2 FNYEAQ. V lost 5 bases, J lost 4 bases, and 11 bases lay in between. The CDR3 runs 13 residues.

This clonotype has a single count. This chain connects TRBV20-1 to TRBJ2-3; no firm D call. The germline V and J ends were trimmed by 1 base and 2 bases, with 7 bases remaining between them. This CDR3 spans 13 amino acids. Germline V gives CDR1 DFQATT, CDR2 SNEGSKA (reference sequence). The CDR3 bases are TGCAGTGCTAGAGTAGACACCACAGATACGCAGTATTTT. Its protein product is CSARVDTTDTQYF.

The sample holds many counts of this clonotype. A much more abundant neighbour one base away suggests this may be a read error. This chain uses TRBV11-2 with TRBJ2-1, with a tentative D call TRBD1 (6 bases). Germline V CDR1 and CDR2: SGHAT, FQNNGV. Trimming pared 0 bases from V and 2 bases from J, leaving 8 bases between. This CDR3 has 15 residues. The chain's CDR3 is CASSLDQGTYNEQFF. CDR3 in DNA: TGTGCCAGCAGCTTAGATCAGGGGACCTACAATGAGCAGTTCTTC.

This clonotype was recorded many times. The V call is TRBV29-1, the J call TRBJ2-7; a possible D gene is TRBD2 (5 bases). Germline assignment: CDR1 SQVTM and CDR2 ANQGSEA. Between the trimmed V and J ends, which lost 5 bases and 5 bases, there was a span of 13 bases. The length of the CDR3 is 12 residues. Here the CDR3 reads CSVTGVGDEQYF. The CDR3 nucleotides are TGCAGCGTTACCGGGGTTGGGGACGAGCAGTACTTC.

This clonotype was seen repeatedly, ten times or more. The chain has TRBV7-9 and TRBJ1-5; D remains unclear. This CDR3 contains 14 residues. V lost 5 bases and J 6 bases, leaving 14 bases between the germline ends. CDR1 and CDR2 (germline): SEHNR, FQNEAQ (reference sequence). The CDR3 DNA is TGTGCCAGCAGCCCCGGATTTAACGGTCAGCCCCAGCATTTT. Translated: CASSPGFNGQPQHF.

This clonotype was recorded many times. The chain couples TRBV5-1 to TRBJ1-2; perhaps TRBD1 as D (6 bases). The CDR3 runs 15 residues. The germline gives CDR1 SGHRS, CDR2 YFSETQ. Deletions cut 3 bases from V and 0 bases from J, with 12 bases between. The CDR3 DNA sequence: TGCGCCAGCAGCTCACAGGGACCCCCTAACTATGGCTACACCTTC. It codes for CASSSQGPPNYGYTF.

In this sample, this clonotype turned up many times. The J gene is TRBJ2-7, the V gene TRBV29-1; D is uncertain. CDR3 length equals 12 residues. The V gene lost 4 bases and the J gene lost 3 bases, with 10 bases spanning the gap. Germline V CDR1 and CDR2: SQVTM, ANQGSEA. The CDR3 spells CSVGVASYEQYF. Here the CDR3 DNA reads TGCAGCGTTGGTGTGGCGAGCTACGAGCAGTACTTC.

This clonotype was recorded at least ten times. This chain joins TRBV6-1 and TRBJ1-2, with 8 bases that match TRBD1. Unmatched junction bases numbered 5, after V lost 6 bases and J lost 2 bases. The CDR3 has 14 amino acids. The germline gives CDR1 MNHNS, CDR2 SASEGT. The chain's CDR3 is CASRRTGNNYGYTF. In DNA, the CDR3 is TGTGCCAGCAGGCGGACAGGGAACAACTATGGCTACACCTTC.

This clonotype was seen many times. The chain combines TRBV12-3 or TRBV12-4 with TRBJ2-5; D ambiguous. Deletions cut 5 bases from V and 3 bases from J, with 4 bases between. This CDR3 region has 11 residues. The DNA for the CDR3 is TGTGCCAGCAGTAATAAAGAGACCCAGTACTTC. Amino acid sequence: CASSNKETQYF.

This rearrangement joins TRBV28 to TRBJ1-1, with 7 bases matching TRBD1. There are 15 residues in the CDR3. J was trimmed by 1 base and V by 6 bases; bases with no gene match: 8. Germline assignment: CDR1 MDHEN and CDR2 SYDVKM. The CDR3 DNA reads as TGTGCCAGCAGCCCAACAGGGGAGGCGAACACTGAAGCTTTCTTT. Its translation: CASSPTGEANTEAFF.

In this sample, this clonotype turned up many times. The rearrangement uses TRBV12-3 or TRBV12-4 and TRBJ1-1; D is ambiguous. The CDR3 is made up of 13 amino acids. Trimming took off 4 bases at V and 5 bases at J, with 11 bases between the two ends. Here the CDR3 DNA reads TGTGCCAGCAGTTGGTCGGAGGGTACTGAAGCTTTCTTT. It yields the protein CASSWSEGTEAFF.